The 15 T cell receptor beta chains presented below share a single source sample, sequenced in a study of shared clonotypes between healthy human individuals (dated by TCRdb to 2018 to 2020). The method was the immunoSEQ multiplex PCR assay. TCRdb's version of the immuneACCESS table is confined to in-frame rearrangements and falls short of the full clone set. An unresolved V gene accounts for under half of the shortfall where checked; the remainder is of unknown origin. In this sample the table shows hundreds of thousands of clones, 97% of which occur a single time. 0.045% to 0.06% of the sample is held by the ten biggest clonotypes. Sequencing was done on a sample of naive CD4+ T cells sorted from blood. The sample's cell subset or site label is to be understood as: CD45RA+ positively selected. Receptors were obtained from a woman aged 25 to 39 in good health.

The chain carries TRBV5-1 and TRBJ1-3; D gene unclear. The length of the CDR3 is 15 residues. CDR1 is SGHRS, CDR2 YFSETQ, per germline. Trimming took off 4 bases at V and 0 bases at J, with 11 bases between the two ends. In DNA, the CDR3 is TGCGCCAGCAGCCCCGGAGGCGGCTCTGGAAACACCATATATTTT. Protein product: CASSPGGGSGNTIYF.

This rearrangement joins TRBV7-8 to TRBJ2-7, with D possibly TRBD2 on 5 matching bases. The germline V and J ends were trimmed by 5 bases and 7 bases, with 24 bases remaining between them. This CDR3 has 16 amino acids. CDR1 and CDR2 (germline): SGHVS, FQNEAQ. The DNA of the CDR3 is TGTGCCAGCAGCGATAAAAGGCCTAGCCCTGCCTGGGAGCAGTACTTC. Amino acid sequence: CASSDKRPSPAWEQYF.

The CDR3 coding sequence is TGTGCCAGTAGTCCGAAGGACAGGGGGGATCAGCCCCAGCATTTT. Translated: CASSPKDRGDQPQHF. The chain recombines TRBV19 with TRBJ1-5, with 10 bases matching TRBD1. V trimming: 5 bases; J trimming: 5 bases; junction bases outside the gene matches: 6. Germline V gene lookup returns CDR1 LNHDA and CDR2 SQIVND (reference sequence). The CDR3 covers 15 residues.

The chain combines TRBV5-1 with TRBJ2-2; 10 bases map to TRBD2. V trimming: 9 bases; J trimming: 3 bases; junction bases outside the gene matches: 11. The germline V gene has CDR1 SGHRS and CDR2 YFSETQ. This CDR3 is built from 16 residues. The DNA for the CDR3 is TGCGCCACTCGCGCCAGCGGGAGGGATTACACCGGGGAGCTGTTTTTT. This gives the protein CATRASGRDYTGELFF.

The chain recombines TRBV5-1 with TRBJ2-7; D ambiguous. Germline CDR1 reads SGHRS; CDR2 reads YFSETQ. The CDR3 contains 15 residues. The V end was cut by 4 bases, the J end by 0 bases, with 14 bases between. The CDR3 region is CASSHDLWSSYEQYF. Here the CDR3 DNA reads TGCGCCAGCAGCCACGACTTATGGAGCTCCTACGAGCAGTACTTC.

The chain uses TRBV7-9 and TRBJ1-1; no reliable D call. This CDR3 spans 13 amino acids. The V end was cut by 4 bases, the J end by 2 bases, with 8 bases between. Germline V gives CDR1 SEHNR, CDR2 FQNEAQ (reference sequence). DNA for the CDR3: TGTGCCAGCAGCTCTATGGTTAACACTGAAGCTTTCTTT. Its translation: CASSSMVNTEAFF.

The chain combines TRBV10-2 with TRBJ1-1, with unresolved D. Germline V gives CDR1 WSHSY, CDR2 SAAADI. The CDR3 runs to 14 residues. Trimming took off 2 bases at V and 1 base at J, with 8 bases between the two ends. This chain's CDR3 is CASSEAVPNTEAFF. The CDR3 DNA follows: TGCGCCAGCAGTGAGGCAGTGCCGAACACTGAAGCTTTCTTT.

CDR3 sequence: CASKAVTGGIYEQYF. The DNA for the CDR3 is TGTGCCAGCAAAGCTGTGACAGGAGGAATTTACGAGCAGTACTTC. The V and J genes are TRBV28 and TRBJ2-7; a weak D match, TRBD1 (6 bases). The germline CDR1 and CDR2 sequences are MDHEN and SYDVKM. Trimming shortened V by 7 bases and J by 4 bases, and 20 bases separated the two germline ends. The CDR3 sequence is 15 residues long.

In the case of this clone: Other nucleotide sequences from this sample produce the same CDR3. This chain joins TRBV5-1 and TRBJ1-1; possible D gene TRBD1, 6 bases. The CDR3 spans 13 residues. V shed 2 bases and J shed 3 bases, with 8 bases lying between them. CDR1 is SGHRS, CDR2 YFSETQ, per germline. Here the CDR3 DNA reads TGCGCCAGCAGCTTTAAGGGGGACACTGAAGCTTTCTTT. Translated: CASSFKGDTEAFF.

The chain carries TRBV2 and TRBJ1-5, with a weak D call TRBD1 (6 bases). Deletions cut 4 bases from V and 5 bases from J, with 15 bases between. Germline-derived CDR1 and CDR2 are SNHLY and FYNNEI. This CDR3 is built from 15 residues. Here the CDR3 DNA reads TGTGCCAGCAGTGTTGATAGGGGGAACTATCAGCCCCAGCATTTT. It encodes CASSVDRGNYQPQHF.

The CDR3 spells CASRPTTPLATNEKLFF. As DNA, the CDR3 is TGTGCCAGCAGGCCGACCACACCTCTTGCAACTAATGAAAAACTGTTTTTT. The V call is TRBV27, the J call TRBJ1-4; D is unclear. CDR3 size: 17 residues. The germline gives CDR1 MNHEY, CDR2 SMNVEV (reference sequence). Trimming cost V 6 bases and J 0 bases, with 17 bases left between them.

The rearrangement links TRBV6-6 to TRBJ1-5, with D unclear. The V gene's germline CDR1 is MNHNY and CDR2 SVGAGI (reference sequence). The CDR3 length is 14 residues. V dropped 2 bases and J dropped 0 bases, with 5 bases sitting between them. CDR3: CASSYEVSNQPQHF. The CDR3 nucleotides read TGTGCCAGCAGTTACGAAGTTAGCAATCAGCCCCAGCATTTT.

The chain uses TRBV4-1 and TRBJ1-1; 7 nucleotides agree with TRBD1. This CDR3 has 14 residues. V was clipped by 2 bases and J by 6 bases; unmatched bases: 6. Germline CDR1 and CDR2: MGHRA and YSYEKL. Here the CDR3 DNA reads TGCGCCAGCAGCCAAACAGGGGTAGAGGCTGAAGCTTTCTTT. Encoded protein: CASSQTGVEAEAFF.

The CDR3 reads CASSPWAGSSYNEQFF. The CDR3 coding sequence is TGTGCCAGCAGCCCATGGGCTGGGAGCTCCTACAATGAGCAGTTCTTC. The genes are TRBV7-2 and TRBJ2-1, with a tentative D call TRBD2 (5 bases). The CDR3 covers 16 residues. Trimming stripped 5 bases from V and 0 bases from J, with 14 bases between. The germline CDR1 and CDR2 sequences are SGHTA and FQGNSA.

J is TRBJ2-7 and V is TRBV18; D is perhaps TRBD1 (6 bases). This CDR3 region has 15 residues. CDR1 and CDR2 from the germline V gene are KGHSH and LQKENI. V lost 4 bases and J lost 0, with 13 bases in between. CDR3 sequence reads: CASSRGPDSSYEQYF. The CDR3 DNA sequence: TGTGCCAGCTCACGGGGGCCGGACAGCTCCTACGAGCAGTACTTC. The whole variable domain, filled in from reference TRBV18 and TRBJ2-7, reads NAGVMQNPRHLVRRRGQEARLRCSPMKGHSHVYWYRQLPEEGLKFMVYLQKENIIDESGMPKERFSAEFPKEGPSILRIQQVVRGDSAAYFCASSRGPDSSYEQYFGPGTRLTVT.